This paragraph covers one T cell receptor beta chain sequence. A read error may produce the germline difference seen at one junction end. These data originate in a study of OX40 agonist ivuxolimab in advanced cancers. The CDR3 is made up of 13 amino acids. Per germline, CDR1 SQVTM and CDR2 ANQGSEA. Generated by immunoSEQ multiplex PCR, the TCRdb table keeps only in-frame clones and is missing some. The sample holds 75,000 to 95,000 clones; 85% to 95% are singletons and the top ten take roughly 9.6%. The chain carries TRBV29-1 and TRBJ1-2; D is ambiguous. This material consisted of CD4+ or CD8+ T cells sorted from blood, taken in a trial of the OX40 agonist ivuxolimab. The clonotype comes from an adult with an advanced solid tumor such as melanoma, head and neck, liver or kidney cancer. CDR3 DNA sequence: TGCAGCGCTGAAGATATAGGAACTGATGGCTACACCTTC. Encoded protein: CSAEDIGTDGYTF.